This record concerns one T cell receptor (beta chain) sequence. Its antigen specificity is not known. Per-base quality was not reported, and no clone a single base away is much larger than it. Genomic DNA was isolated from the sorted cells so that the TCRbeta CDR3 region could be sequenced. The immunoSEQ Assay was used for sequencing of TCRbeta CDR3 regions. TCRdb took this table from immuneACCESS and kept in-frame rearrangements with V and J called. Such tables lack part of the clones; where checked against another copy, unresolved V genes explain under half of the gap, and the rest is unexplained. Across this sample there are some 54,000 clones, with roughly four fifths seen only once. The ten largest account for about 1.2% of the sample. V loses 2 bases, J loses 2 bases, and the germline ends lie 9 bases apart. Via the germline V gene, CDR1 is MDHEN and CDR2 SYDVKM. Inclusive of the bounding cysteine and phenylalanine, the CDR3 is 14 residues long. Left in the record is the CDR3 DNA by itself, 42 bases read in frame from the first base.

Patients with autoimmune disease history or receiving systemic immunosuppression were excluded from the trial. Peripheral blood for TCR sequencing was collected from all dose cohorts at baseline, on cycle 4 day 1, and on cycle 7 day 1. The samples were drawn from a first-in-human, open-label, multicenter phase I dose-escalation trial of ivuxolimab. The trial enrolled adults with locally advanced or metastatic head and neck squamous cell, hepatocellular, melanoma or renal cell carcinoma. Before TCR sequencing, CD4+ T cells and CD8+ T cells were sorted from peripheral blood as separate populations. The sample comes from a study of OX40 agonist ivuxolimab in advanced cancers. At the level of the whole study: Ivuxolimab was an agonistic, fully human IgG2 monoclonal antibody directed against OX40 (CD134), a costimulatory receptor. Of the approximately 50 patients in dose escalation, approximately 20 had hepatocellular carcinoma, some 15 had melanoma, 9 had renal cell carcinoma and 9 had head and neck cancer. Intravenous ivuxolimab was administered to patients every 2 weeks at six dose levels: 0.01, 0.1, 0.3, 1.5, 3 and 10 mg/kg. Partial responses occurred in three dose-escalation patients, of whom one had hepatocellular carcinoma and two had cutaneous melanoma. Patients were allowed to have had prior anti-PD-1, anti-PD-L1 or anti-CTLA-4 therapy, and 40% of the dose-escalation patients had previously received checkpoint inhibitors. The point of sequencing TCRbeta in the periphery was to test whether ivuxolimab changed TCR sequence diversity and drove clonal T-cell expansion. In the dose-escalation cohort, around four fifths of patients were male, and the mean age was about 55 years, with a range of 23 to 79. The monotherapy dose-escalation portion (N ≈ 52 patients) of the phase I ivuxolimab trial is reported in the paper.

The research as a whole found: At doses of 0.1 to 3.0 mg/kg, clonal expansion of both CD4+ and CD8+ T cells in blood was seen between baseline and week 6. In partial responders in the 0.1-3.0 mg/kg groups, normalized peripheral clonal expansion was found to be among the lowest, especially among CD8+ T cells. The antigen specificity of the peripheral T cells that underwent clonal expansion was not determined. Low levels of normalized T-cell clonal expansion were also seen in some patients who did not respond. After ivuxolimab, expanded clones were on average more numerous among CD8+ T cells than among CD4+ T cells.

The source was CD4+ or CD8+ T cells sorted from blood, collected in a trial of the OX40 agonist ivuxolimab. The TCR sequence derives from an adult with an advanced solid tumor such as melanoma, head and neck, liver or kidney cancer. This sequence uses TRBV28 and TRBJ1-2; the D gene is perhaps TRBD1, from 5 matching bases. The DNA reads TGTGCCAGCAGTTTAGCCTGGGGGAACTATGGCTACACCTTC. Translated, this is CASSLAWGNYGYTF.